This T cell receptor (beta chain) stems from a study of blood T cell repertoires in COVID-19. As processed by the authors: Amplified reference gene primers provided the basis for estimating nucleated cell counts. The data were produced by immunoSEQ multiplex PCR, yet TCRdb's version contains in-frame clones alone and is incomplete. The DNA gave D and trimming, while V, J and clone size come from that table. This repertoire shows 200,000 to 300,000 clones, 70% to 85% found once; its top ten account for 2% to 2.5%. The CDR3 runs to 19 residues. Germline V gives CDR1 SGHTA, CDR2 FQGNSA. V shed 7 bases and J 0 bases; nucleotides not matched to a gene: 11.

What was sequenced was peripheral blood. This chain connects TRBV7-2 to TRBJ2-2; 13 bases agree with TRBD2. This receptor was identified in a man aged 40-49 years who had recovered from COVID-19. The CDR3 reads CASTRVSGTSGTNTGELFF. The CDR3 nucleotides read TGTGCCAGCACCCGTGTTTCCGGGACTAGCGGGACGAACACCGGGGAGCTGTTTTTT.